These 23 T cell receptor beta chains were sequenced from one sample in a study of blood T cell repertoires in COVID-19. Repertoires were generated with immunoSEQ multiplex PCR, while TCRdb's copy carries only in-frame clones and drops some. This table holds 280,000 or so clones, approximately 83% found once. The sequenced sample consisted of PBMCs or T cells enriched from blood (not recorded which). These TCRs come from a young man who had recovered from COVID-19.

V and J are TRBV10-1 and TRBJ2-1; TRBD2 might be the D (5 bases). Germline CDR1 and CDR2: WNHNN and SYGVQD (reference sequence). V dropped 0 bases and J dropped 9 bases, with 18 bases sitting between them. The CDR3 has 16 residues. The CDR3, as DNA: TGCGCCAGCAGTGAGTCGCTTTTAGGACGAAGCGGTGAGCAGTTCTTC. Translated, it gives CASSESLLGRSGEQFF.

The chain employs TRBV9 and TRBJ2-2, with 10 bases lining up with TRBD1. The CDR3 runs to 16 residues. CDR1 is SGDLS and CDR2 is YYNGEE in the germline V gene. V dropped 7 bases and J dropped 5; count of bases not matched to a gene: 11. CDR3 region: CASSIETGGSTGELFF. CDR3 in DNA: TGTGCCAGCTCCATAGAGACAGGGGGCTCGACCGGGGAGCTGTTTTTT.

V and J are TRBV4-1 and TRBJ2-7; D is unresolved. There are 15 residues in the CDR3. Trimming pared 0 bases from V and 2 bases from J, leaving 11 bases between. The germline V gene encodes CDR1 MGHRA and CDR2 YSYEKL. In DNA, the CDR3 is TGCGCCAGCAGCCAAGATTTCACGAGGCCCTACGAGCAGTACTTC. Its protein product is CASSQDFTRPYEQYF.

This rearrangement joins TRBV7-9 to TRBJ1-4, with 9 bases lining up with TRBD1. This CDR3 is built from 15 residues. Germline trimming cut 4 bases from V and 7 bases from J; bases unmatched to any gene: 7. The germline V gene encodes CDR1 SEHNR and CDR2 FQNEAQ (reference sequence). CDR3 amino acids: CASSYTQGAGEKLFF. The CDR3 bases are TGTGCCAGCAGCTACACACAGGGGGCTGGTGAAAAACTGTTTTTT.

The chain has TRBV9 and TRBJ1-2; D is unresolved. Germline CDR1 SGDLS, CDR2 YYNGEE. The V and J ends lost 1 base and 7 bases respectively, with 17 bases between them. This CDR3 has 15 amino acids. CDR3 nucleotide sequence: TGTGCCAGCAGCGTAAGCCCTACAGAGTTCTCTGGCTACACCTTC. Its translation is CASSVSPTEFSGYTF.

The gene calls are TRBV14 and TRBJ1-1; D gene unclear. Germline CDR1 and CDR2: SGHDN and FVKESK. V lost 3 bases and J 1 base, leaving 12 bases between the germline ends. The CDR3 runs to 15 residues. CDR3 nucleotide sequence: TGTGCCAGCAGCCATTCGGGAACACAGAACACTGAAGCTTTCTTT. Its translation: CASSHSGTQNTEAFF. Complete variable domain (other parts from reference TRBV14 and TRBJ1-1): EAGVTQFPSHSVIEKGQTVTLRCDPISGHDNLYWYRRVMGKEIKFLLHFVKESKQDESGMPNNRFLAERTGGTYSTLKVQPAELEDSGVYFCASSHSGTQNTEAFFGQGTRLTVV.

The rearrangement links TRBV7-9 to TRBJ2-3, with a weak D call TRBD2 (5 bases). The germline V and J ends were trimmed by 4 bases and 0 bases, with 5 bases remaining between them. The CDR3 is made up of 13 amino acids. Germline loops: CDR1 SEHNR, CDR2 FQNEAQ (reference sequence). CDR3 nucleotides: TGTGCCAGCAGCTGGACTAGCACAGATACGCAGTATTTT. Protein product: CASSWTSTDTQYF.

Comments on this clone: The sample has other DNA sequences that encode this CDR3 too. The rearrangement joins TRBV6-5 to TRBJ1-4; D might be TRBD1 (5 bases). The CDR3 sequence is 14 residues long. V shed 4 bases and J shed 0 bases, with 6 bases lying between them. Germline V CDR1 and CDR2: MNHEY, SVGAGI. This chain's CDR3 is CASSLTATNEKLFF. The CDR3 nucleotides read TGTGCCAGCAGTTTGACAGCAACTAATGAAAAACTGTTTTTT.

The chain uses TRBV7-9 and TRBJ2-7, with unresolved D. Trimming stripped 5 bases from V and 4 bases from J, with 18 bases between. Germline CDR1 reads SEHNR; CDR2 reads FQNEAQ (reference sequence). This CDR3 contains 15 residues. The chain's CDR3 is CASSPRASVAYEQYF. DNA of the CDR3: TGTGCCAGCAGCCCCCGAGCGAGCGTGGCATACGAGCAGTACTTC.

This clone was recorded once. This chain connects TRBV7-3 to TRBJ2-3; D is perhaps TRBD2 (6 bases). The germline V gene encodes CDR1 SGHTA and CDR2 FQGTGA. The V and J ends lost 5 bases and 1 base respectively, with 16 bases between them. This CDR3 spans 16 amino acids. CDR3 sequence reads: CASSPRRGGRTDTQYF. Here the CDR3 DNA reads TGTGCCAGCAGCCCTCGAAGGGGAGGACGCACAGATACGCAGTATTTT. The full variable domain, rest sourced from reference TRBV7-3 and TRBJ2-3, is GAGVSQTPSNKVTEKGKYVELRCDPISGHTALYWYRQSLGQGPEFLIYFQGTGAADDSGLPNDRFFAVRPEGSVSTLKIQRTERGDSAVYLCASSPRRGGRTDTQYFGPGTRLTVL.

V and J are TRBV30 and TRBJ1-5, with 7 bases fitting TRBD1. This CDR3 is built from 13 residues. V shed 3 bases and J 7 bases; nucleotides not matched to a gene: 6. Per germline, CDR1 GTSNPN and CDR2 SVGIG (reference sequence). The CDR3 DNA is TGTGCCTGGAGGGACAGGATCGGGCAGCCCCAGCATTTT. It codes for CAWRDRIGQPQHF.

The chain recombines TRBV5-1 with TRBJ2-1, with 7 bases lining up with TRBD2. Germline assignment: CDR1 SGHRS and CDR2 YFSETQ. V lost 4 bases, J lost 8 bases, and 24 bases stayed unmatched. The CDR3 extends over 19 amino acids. As DNA, the CDR3 is TGCGCCAGCAGCCCTCTTACCGAGCGGGGTTATTCGAGGTCTTATGAGCAGTTCTTC. This gives the protein CASSPLTERGYSRSYEQFF.

This clone was detected once. The J gene is TRBJ2-3, the V gene TRBV9; D is undetermined. The CDR3 spans 12 residues. The ends were cut back, 2 bases at V and 4 bases at J, with 5 bases in the middle. Germline CDR1 is SGDLS and CDR2 is YYNGEE. The CDR3 sequence: CASSVSADTQYF. The DNA for the CDR3 is TGTGCCAGCAGCGTGTCTGCAGATACGCAGTATTTT.

The rearrangement joins TRBV6-5 to TRBJ1-2; TRBD1 might be the D (5 bases). The V gene's germline CDR1 is MNHEY and CDR2 SVGAGI. The CDR3 consists of 13 residues. Trimming cost V 0 bases and J 4 bases, with 6 bases left between them. The CDR3 reads CASSYSGGYGYTF. CDR3 in DNA: TGTGCCAGCAGTTACTCCGGGGGCTATGGCTACACCTTC.

CDR3 nucleotides: TGTGCCAGCAGCTGGCAGGGGCATTCACCCCTCCACTTT. Translated: CASSWQGHSPLHF. This chain uses TRBV2 with TRBJ1-6; D possibly corresponds to TRBD1 (6 bases). The CDR3 has 13 amino acids. Germline V lookup: CDR1 SNHLY, CDR2 FYNNEI. V lost 6 bases and J lost 8, with 11 bases in between.

The V and J genes are TRBV10-3 and TRBJ2-2, with 12 bases lining up with TRBD2. The CDR3 length is 15 residues. The germline gives CDR1 ENHRY, CDR2 SYGVKD. V was clipped by 2 bases and J by 7 bases; unmatched bases: 2. The DNA for the CDR3 is TGTGCCATCAGTGAGACTAGCGGGGGGAACGGGGAGCTGTTTTTT. Amino acid sequence: CAISETSGGNGELFF.

The J gene is TRBJ2-7, the V gene TRBV6-5, with 7 bases lining up with TRBD1. V was pared by 0 bases and J by 4 bases, with 9 bases of the junction left unmatched. From germline, CDR1 is MNHEY and CDR2 SVGAGI. The CDR3 contains 16 residues. The CDR3 bases are TGTGCCAGCAGTTACTCGACAGGACAGGTCGAGTACGAGCAGTACTTC. Protein product: CASSYSTGQVEYEQYF.

This chain joins TRBV18 and TRBJ1-2; TRBD1 matches 8 bases. Germline V CDR1 and CDR2: KGHSH, LQKENI. The CDR3 runs 16 residues. V trimming: 1 base; J trimming: 4 bases; junction bases outside the gene matches: 8. DNA for the CDR3: TGTGCCAGCTCACCACTAACCGGGACAGGAACCTATGGCTACACCTTC. Its translation is CASSPLTGTGTYGYTF.

This clone was seen once. The CDR3 loop reads CASSQDRDYEQYF. The CDR3 DNA is TGTGCCAGCAGCCAAGACAGGGACTACGAGCAGTACTTC. This sequence joins TRBV6-5 and TRBJ2-7, with 7 bases aligning to TRBD1. CDR3 size: 13 residues. The junction had 5 bases not matched to a gene; V was cut back by 6 bases and J by 3 bases. CDR1 and CDR2 from the germline V gene are MNHEY and SVGAGI.

The rearrangement uses TRBV7-6 and TRBJ2-3; 11 positions agree with TRBD2. V lost 1 base, J lost 7 bases, and 7 bases stayed unmatched. The CDR3 length is 16 residues. Germline CDR1 is SGHVS and CDR2 is FNYEAQ. In nucleotides, the CDR3 is TGTGCCAGCAGCTTAGTGACTAGCGGGGCCCGACATACGCAGTATTTT. This translates into CASSLVTSGARHTQYF.

The gene calls are TRBV13 and TRBJ2-7, with 8 bases aligning to TRBD1. This CDR3 comprises 12 residues. The ends lost 5 bases at V and 7 bases at J; junction bases unmatched: 4. Germline loops: CDR1 PRHDT, CDR2 FYEKMQ (reference sequence). The CDR3 sequence: CASSSNRGEQYF. The CDR3 DNA reads as TGTGCCAGCAGCAGTAACAGGGGGGAGCAGTACTTC.

This chain uses TRBV9 with TRBJ2-1; 9 positions match TRBD2. The CDR3 sequence is 16 residues long. Looked up from germline, CDR1 is SGDLS and CDR2 is YYNGEE. Germline trimming cut 3 bases from V and 9 bases from J; bases unmatched to any gene: 13. The CDR3 DNA reads as TGTGCCAGCAGCGAGGCGGAGCGGGGGGTCCTTGTTGAGCAGTTCTTC. This translates into CASSEAERGVLVEQFF.

V is TRBV7-8 and J is TRBJ1-2, with D unresolved. CDR1 and CDR2 (germline): SGHVS, FQNEAQ. The CDR3 extends over 12 amino acids. V lost 0 bases and J lost 6, with 5 bases in between. CDR3 sequence: CASSLAGDGYTF. CDR3 DNA sequence: TGTGCCAGCAGCTTAGCAGGAGATGGCTACACCTTC.